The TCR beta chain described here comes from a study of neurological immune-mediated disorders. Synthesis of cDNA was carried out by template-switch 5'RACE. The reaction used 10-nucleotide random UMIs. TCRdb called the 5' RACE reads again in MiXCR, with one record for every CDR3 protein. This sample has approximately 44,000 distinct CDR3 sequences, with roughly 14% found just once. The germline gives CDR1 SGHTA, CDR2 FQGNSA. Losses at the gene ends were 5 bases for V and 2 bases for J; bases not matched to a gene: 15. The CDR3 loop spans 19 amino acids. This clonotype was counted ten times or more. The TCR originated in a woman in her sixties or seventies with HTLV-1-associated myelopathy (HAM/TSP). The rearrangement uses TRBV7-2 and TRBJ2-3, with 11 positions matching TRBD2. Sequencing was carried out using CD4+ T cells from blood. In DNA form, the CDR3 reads TGTGCCAGCAGCCCAAACTTAGCGGGGGGGCCGGGTATCACAGATACGCAGTATTTT. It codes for CASSPNLAGGPGITDTQYF.